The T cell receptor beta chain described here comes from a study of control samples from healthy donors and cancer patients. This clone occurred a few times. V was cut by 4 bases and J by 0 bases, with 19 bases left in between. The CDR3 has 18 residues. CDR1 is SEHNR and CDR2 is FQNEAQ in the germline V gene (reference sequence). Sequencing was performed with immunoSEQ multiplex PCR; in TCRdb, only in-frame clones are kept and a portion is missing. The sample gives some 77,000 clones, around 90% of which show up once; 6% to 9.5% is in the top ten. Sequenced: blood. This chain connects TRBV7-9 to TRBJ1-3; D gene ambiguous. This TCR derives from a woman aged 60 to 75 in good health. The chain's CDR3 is CASSSLAGRRISGNTIYF. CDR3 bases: TGTGCCAGCAGCTCTCTAGCGGGCCGACGGATCTCTGGAAACACCATATATTTT. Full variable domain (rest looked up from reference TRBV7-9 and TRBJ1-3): DTGVSQNPRHKITKRGQNVTFRCDPISEHNRLYWYRQTLGQGPEFLTYFQNEAQLEKSRLLSDRFSAERPKGSFSTLEIQRTEQGDSAMYLCASSSLAGRRISGNTIYFGEGSWLTVV.